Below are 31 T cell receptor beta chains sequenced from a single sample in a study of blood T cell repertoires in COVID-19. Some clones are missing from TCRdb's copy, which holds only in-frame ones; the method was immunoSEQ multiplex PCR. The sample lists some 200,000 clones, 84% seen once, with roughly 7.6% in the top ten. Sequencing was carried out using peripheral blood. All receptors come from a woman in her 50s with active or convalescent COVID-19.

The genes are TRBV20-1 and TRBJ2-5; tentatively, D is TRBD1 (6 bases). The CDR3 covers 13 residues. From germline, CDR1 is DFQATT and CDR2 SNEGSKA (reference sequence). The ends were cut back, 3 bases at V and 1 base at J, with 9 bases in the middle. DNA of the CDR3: TGCAGTGCTAGTAGGACAGTCCAAGAGACCCAGTACTTC. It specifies CSASRTVQETQYF.

The DNA for the CDR3 is TGTGCCACCAGTGATTTGCAATCCCAGGGGCCCACAGATACGCAGTATTTT. Translation: CATSDLQSQGPTDTQYF. This sequence joins TRBV24-1 and TRBJ2-3; TRBD1 might be the D (6 bases). The ends were cut back, 0 bases at V and 2 bases at J, with 14 bases in the middle. The germline V gene encodes CDR1 KGHDR and CDR2 SFDVKD. The CDR3 has 17 amino acids.

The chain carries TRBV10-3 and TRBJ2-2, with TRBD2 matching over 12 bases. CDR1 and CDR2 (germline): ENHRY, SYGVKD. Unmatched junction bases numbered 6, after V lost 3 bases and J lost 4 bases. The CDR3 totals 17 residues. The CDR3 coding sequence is TGTGCCATCAGTGACCCAGGGGGACTAGCGGGCACCGGGGAGCTGTTTTTT. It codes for CAISDPGGLAGTGELFF.

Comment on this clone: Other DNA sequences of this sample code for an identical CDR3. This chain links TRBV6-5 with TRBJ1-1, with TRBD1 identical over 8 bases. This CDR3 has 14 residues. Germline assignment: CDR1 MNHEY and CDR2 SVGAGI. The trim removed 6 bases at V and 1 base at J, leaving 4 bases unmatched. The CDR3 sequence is CASSRDRGNTEAFF. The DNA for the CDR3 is TGTGCCAGCAGCCGTGACAGGGGGAACACTGAAGCTTTCTTT.

CDR3 residues: CASSLGPQGAEETQYF. CDR3 in DNA: TGCGCCAGCAGCTTGGGACCACAGGGGGCTGAAGAGACCCAGTACTTC. The rearrangement joins TRBV5-1 to TRBJ2-5; 9 bases are shared with TRBD1. Germline V CDR1 and CDR2: SGHRS, YFSETQ. The junction had 6 bases not matched to a gene; V was cut back by 0 bases and J by 3 bases. This CDR3 contains 16 residues.

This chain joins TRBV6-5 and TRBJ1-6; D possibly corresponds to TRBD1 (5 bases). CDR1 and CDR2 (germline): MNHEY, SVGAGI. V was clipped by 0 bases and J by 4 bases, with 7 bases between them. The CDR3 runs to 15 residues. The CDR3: CASSYSGEYNSPLHF. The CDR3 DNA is TGTGCCAGCAGTTACTCAGGGGAATATAATTCACCCCTCCACTTT.

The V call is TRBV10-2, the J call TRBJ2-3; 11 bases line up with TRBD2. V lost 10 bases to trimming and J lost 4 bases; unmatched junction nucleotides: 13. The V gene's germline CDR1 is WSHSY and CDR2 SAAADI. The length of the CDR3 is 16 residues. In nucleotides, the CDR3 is TGCGCCACCCGGGATAGCGGGGGGGCCCGTGCAGATACGCAGTATTTT. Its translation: CATRDSGGARADTQYF.

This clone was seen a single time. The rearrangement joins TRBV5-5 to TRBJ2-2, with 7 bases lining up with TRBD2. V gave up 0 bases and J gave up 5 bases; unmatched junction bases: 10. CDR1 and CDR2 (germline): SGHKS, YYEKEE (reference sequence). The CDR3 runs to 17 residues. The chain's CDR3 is CASSLAPAGARTGELFF. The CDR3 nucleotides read TGTGCCAGCAGCTTGGCCCCGGCGGGAGCTCGGACCGGGGAGCTGTTTTTT.

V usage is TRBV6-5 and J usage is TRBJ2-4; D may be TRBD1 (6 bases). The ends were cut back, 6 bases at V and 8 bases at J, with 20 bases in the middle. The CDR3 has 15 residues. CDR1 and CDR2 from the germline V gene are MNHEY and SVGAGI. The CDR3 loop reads CASRRGGGLSHIQYF. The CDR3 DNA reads TGTGCCAGCAGACGTGGGGGCGGTCTCTCACACATTCAGTACTTC.

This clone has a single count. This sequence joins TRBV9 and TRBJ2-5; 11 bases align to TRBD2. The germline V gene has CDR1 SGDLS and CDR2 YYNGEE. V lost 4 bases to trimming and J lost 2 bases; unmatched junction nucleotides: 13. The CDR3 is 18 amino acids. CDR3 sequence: CASSPANGVAGGQETQYF. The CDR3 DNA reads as TGTGCCAGCAGCCCAGCCAATGGGGTAGCGGGGGGGCAAGAGACCCAGTACTTC.

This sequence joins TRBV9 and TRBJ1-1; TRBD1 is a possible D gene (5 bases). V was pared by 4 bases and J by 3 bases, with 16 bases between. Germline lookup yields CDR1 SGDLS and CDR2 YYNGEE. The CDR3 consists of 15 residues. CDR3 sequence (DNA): TGTGCCAGCAGCCCCTCTTTAGGCAGGGACACTGAAGCTTTCTTT. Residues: CASSPSLGRDTEAFF.

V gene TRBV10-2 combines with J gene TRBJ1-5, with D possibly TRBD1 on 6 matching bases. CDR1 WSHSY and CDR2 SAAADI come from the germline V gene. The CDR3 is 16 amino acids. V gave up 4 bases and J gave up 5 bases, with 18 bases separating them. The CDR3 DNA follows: TGCGCCAGCAGTGCTCTACTACAGGGTAGGGATCAGCCCCAGCATTTT. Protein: CASSALLQGRDQPQHF.

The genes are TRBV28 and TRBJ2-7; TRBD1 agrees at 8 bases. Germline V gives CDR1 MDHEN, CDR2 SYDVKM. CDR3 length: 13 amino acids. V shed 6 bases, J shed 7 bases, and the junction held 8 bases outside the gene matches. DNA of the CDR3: TGTGCCAGCAGGGGACAGGATAGGTCGGAGCAGTACTTC. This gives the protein CASRGQDRSEQYF.

This chain's CDR3 is CAWRARGGTEAFF. CDR3 DNA sequence: TGTGCCTGGAGGGCCCGGGGAGGTACTGAAGCTTTCTTT. The chain carries TRBV30 and TRBJ1-1; D gene unclear. The CDR3 is 13 amino acids. The germline V gene encodes CDR1 GTSNPN and CDR2 SVGIG (reference sequence). V was pared by 3 bases and J by 5 bases, with 13 bases between.

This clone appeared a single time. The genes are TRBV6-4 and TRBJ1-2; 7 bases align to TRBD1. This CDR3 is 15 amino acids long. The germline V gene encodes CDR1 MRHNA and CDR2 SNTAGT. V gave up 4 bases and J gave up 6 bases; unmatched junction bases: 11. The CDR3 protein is CASSGDRAWIHGYTF. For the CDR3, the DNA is TGTGCCAGCAGTGGCGACAGGGCCTGGATCCATGGCTACACCTTC.

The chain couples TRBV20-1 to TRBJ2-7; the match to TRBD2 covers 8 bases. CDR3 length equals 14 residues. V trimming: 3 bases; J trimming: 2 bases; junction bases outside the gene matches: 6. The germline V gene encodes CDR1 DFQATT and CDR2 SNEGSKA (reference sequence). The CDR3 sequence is CSASWVAGPYEQYF. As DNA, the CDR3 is TGCAGTGCTAGTTGGGTAGCGGGACCCTACGAGCAGTACTTC.

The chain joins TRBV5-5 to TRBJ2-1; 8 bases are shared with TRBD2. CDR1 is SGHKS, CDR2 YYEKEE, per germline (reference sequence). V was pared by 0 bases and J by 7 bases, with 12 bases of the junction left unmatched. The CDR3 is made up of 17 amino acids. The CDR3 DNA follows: TGTGCCAGCAGCTTGGTCGGAAGCGGGAGTTCCGGGAATGAGCAGTTCTTC. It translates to CASSLVGSGSSGNEQFF.

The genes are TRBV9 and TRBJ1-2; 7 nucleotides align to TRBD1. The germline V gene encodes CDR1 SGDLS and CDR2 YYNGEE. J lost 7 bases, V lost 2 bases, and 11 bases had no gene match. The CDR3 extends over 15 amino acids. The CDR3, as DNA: TGTGCCAGCAGCGTGTTCCCGACAGGGTATTCTGGCTACACCTTC. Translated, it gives CASSVFPTGYSGYTF.

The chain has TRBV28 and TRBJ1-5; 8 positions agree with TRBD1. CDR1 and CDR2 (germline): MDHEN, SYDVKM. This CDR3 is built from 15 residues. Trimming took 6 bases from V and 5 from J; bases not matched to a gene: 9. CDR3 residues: CASSNGQGWYQPQHF. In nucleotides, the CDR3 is TGTGCCAGCAGCAACGGACAGGGATGGTATCAGCCCCAGCATTTT.

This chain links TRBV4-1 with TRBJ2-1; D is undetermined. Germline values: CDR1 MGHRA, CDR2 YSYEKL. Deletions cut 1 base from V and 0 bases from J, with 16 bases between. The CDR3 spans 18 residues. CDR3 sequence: CASSQAPRAKSSYNEQFF. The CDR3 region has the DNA TGCGCCAGCAGCCAAGCCCCACGAGCGAAAAGCTCCTACAATGAGCAGTTCTTC.

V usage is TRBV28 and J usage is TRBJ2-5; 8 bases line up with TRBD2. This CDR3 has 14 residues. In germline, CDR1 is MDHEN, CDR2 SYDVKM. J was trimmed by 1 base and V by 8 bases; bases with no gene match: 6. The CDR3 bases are TGTGCCAGCGCCCACGGGGGGGGCCAAGAGACCCAGTACTTC. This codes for CASAHGGGQETQYF.

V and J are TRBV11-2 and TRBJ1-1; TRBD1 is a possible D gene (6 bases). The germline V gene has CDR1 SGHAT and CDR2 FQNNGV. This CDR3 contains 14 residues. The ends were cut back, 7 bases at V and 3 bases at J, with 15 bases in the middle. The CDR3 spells CASIEIQGYTEAFF. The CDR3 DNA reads TGTGCCAGCATCGAGATTCAGGGGTACACTGAAGCTTTCTTT.

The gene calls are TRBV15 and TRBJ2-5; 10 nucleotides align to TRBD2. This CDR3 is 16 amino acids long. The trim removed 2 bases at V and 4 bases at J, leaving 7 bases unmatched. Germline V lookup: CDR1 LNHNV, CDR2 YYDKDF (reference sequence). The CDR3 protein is CATSRRGSGGAETQYF. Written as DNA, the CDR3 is TGTGCCACCAGCAGAAGGGGGAGCGGGGGGGCAGAGACCCAGTACTTC.

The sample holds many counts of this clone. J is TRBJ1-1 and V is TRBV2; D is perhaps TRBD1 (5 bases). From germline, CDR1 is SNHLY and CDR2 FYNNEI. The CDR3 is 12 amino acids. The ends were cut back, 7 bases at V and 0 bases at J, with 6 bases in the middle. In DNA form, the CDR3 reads TGTGCCAGCAACAGGATGAACACTGAAGCTTTCTTT. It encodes CASNRMNTEAFF.

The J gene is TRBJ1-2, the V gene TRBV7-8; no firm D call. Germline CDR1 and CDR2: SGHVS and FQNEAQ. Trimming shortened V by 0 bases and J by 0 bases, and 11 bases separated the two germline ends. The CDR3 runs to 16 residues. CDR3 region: CASSLALAGSNYGYTF. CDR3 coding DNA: TGTGCCAGCAGCTTAGCGCTCGCCGGTTCTAACTATGGCTACACCTTC.

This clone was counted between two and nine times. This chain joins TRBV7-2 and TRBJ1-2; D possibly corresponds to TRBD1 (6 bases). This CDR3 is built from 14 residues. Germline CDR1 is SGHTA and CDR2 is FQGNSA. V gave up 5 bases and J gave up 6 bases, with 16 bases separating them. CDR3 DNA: TGTGCCAGCAGCCTCCGGACAGTTCATCATGGCTACACCTTC. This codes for CASSLRTVHHGYTF. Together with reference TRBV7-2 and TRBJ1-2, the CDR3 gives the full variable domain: GAGVSQSPSNKVTEKGKDVELRCDPISGHTALYWYRQSLGQGLEFLIYFQGNSAPDKSGLPSDRFSAERTGGSVSTLTIQRTQQEDSAVYLCASSLRTVHHGYTFGSGTRLTVV.

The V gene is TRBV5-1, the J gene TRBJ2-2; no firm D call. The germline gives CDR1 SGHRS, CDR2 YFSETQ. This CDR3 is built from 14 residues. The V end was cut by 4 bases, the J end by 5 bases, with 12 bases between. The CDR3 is CASSTTQRTGELFF. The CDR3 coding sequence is TGCGCCAGCAGCACGACCCAGCGAACCGGGGAGCTGTTTTTT.

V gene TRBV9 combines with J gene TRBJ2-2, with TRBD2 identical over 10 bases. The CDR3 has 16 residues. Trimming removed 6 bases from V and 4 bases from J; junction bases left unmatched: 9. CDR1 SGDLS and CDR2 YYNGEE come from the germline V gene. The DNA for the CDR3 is TGTGCCAGCACCCGATTCGGGACTAGCGTCACCGGGGAGCTGTTTTTT. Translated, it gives CASTRFGTSVTGELFF.

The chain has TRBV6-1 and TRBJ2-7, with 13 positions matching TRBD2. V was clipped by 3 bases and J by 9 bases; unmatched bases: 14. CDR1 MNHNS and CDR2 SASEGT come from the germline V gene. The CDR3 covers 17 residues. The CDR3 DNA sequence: TGTGCCAGCAGTGAGGGACTAGCGGGAATAGGAGGCCGGAGGCAGTACTTC. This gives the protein CASSEGLAGIGGRRQYF.

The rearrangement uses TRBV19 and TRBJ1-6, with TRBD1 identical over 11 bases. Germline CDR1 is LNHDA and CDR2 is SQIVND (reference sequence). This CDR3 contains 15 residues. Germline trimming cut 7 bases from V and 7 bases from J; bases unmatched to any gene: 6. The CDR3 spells CASTPRTGGNSPLHF. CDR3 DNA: TGTGCCAGTACCCCCCGGACAGGGGGCAATTCACCCCTCCACTTT. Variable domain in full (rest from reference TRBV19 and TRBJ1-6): DGGITQSPKYLFRKEGQNVTLSCEQNLNHDAMYWYRQDPGQGLRLIYYSQIVNDFQKGDIAEGYSVSREKKESFPLTVTSAQKNPTAFYLCASTPRTGGNSPLHFGNGTRLTVT.

The CDR3 loop reads CASSEDGGGTQYF. For the CDR3, the DNA is TGTGCCAGCAGTGAAGATGGGGGGGGGACCCAGTACTTC. V is TRBV6-1 and J is TRBJ2-5; TRBD2 matches at 7 bases. Trimming removed 1 base from V and 7 bases from J; junction bases left unmatched: 3. Germline assignment: CDR1 MNHNS and CDR2 SASEGT. CDR3 length equals 13 residues.